Listed below are T cell receptor beta chains from one sample, sequenced in a study of identical twins. Via MiXCR, TCRdb re-called the 5' RACE reads, giving one row per CDR3 protein. The profile shows 310,000 or so distinct CDR3 sequences, less than 9.5% of them singletons. Another study also made use of these data, one on yellow fever vaccine responses in identical twins.

Specimen: CD8+ T cells sorted from blood. Source of these receptors: a woman under 30 in good health. CDR3s include the opening cysteine and the closing phenylalanine or tryptophan. Clone size is stated in some rows and not others, as once, few, many or a class when expanded.

clone_size	v_call	cdr3_aa
NA	TRBV6-1	CASSPGTEPRTQYF
NA	TRBV3-1	CASSPRLGQGNEKLFF
few	TRBV4-3	CASSQDFTSGSYEQFF
NA	TRBV11-2	CASSLDRGHNTEAFF
few	TRBV15	CATSRSEGYEQYF
many	TRBV7-2	CASSFWSPPGNEQFF
many	TRBV7-8	CASSYLADYNEQFF
medium-sized	TRBV29-1	CSAGGTSYEQYF
many	TRBV5-1	CASSAALDPASYTF
few	TRBV7-9	CASSQGGSEKLFF
few	TRBV27	CASSRPRGEEQYF
many	TRBV29-1	CSVLGGDAYNEQFF
few	TRBV7-7	CASSSSLAGRGTDTQYF
NA	TRBV7-2	CASSFSTGTWEQYF
many	TRBV4-3	CASSHPPGPATPSYNEQFF
few	TRBV5-4	CASSSELDRGQNEQFF
few	TRBV20-1	CSAQPPGFETDTQYF
many	TRBV7-9	CASSLDSGNQPQHF
NA	TRBV7-9	CASEGLALGEQYF
NA	TRBV7-9	CASSSIRDSINSPLHF
NA	TRBV7-9	CASSFRRGGPDQETQYF
many	TRBV14	CASSQEGRIAKNIQYF